This TCR beta chain was found in a study of blood T cells in healthy people across ages (dated by TCRdb to about 2015). Looking at the study overall: Template switching captured roughly one uniquely barcoded TCR beta cDNA molecule per two T cells in model experiments. To track age-related changes in TCR beta repertoire diversity, the study relied on deep sequencing normalized with unique cDNA molecular identifiers. The donors were divided into four age groups: young (average approximately 17 years), middle-aged (roughly 40), aged (approximately 64) and long-lived (roughly 82). To avoid experimental bias, donors of different ages were randomly spread across the sequencing lanes. Two additional independent replicas of 1 million unique cDNA reads from the same blood draw were analyzed for two donors (one aged 18 to 30 and one aged 80 or older). Study-wide findings and limitations: As age increased, observed TCR beta diversity per million T cells dropped in a roughly linear way, and a significant reduction was already evident by age about 40. Estimates of total diversity based on one million sequenced T cells were considered lower bounds and underestimates. The CMV infection status of donors was not known, potentially confounding age-related changes in expanded clonotypes. Because profiling used bulk unsorted PBMCs, naive and antigen-experienced compartments could not be compared conclusively. A strong correlation was found between observed TCR beta diversity and the percentage of naive T cells measured by flow cytometry. Compared with the aged group, the long-lived group had more naive CD4+ T cells, fewer expanded clones and increased TCR diversity, suggesting age selection.

Library generation was performed with 5' RACE. TCRdb shows the sequencer as Illumina HiSeq 2500. The second PCR ran for roughly 6 to 11 cycles and used a J-beta primer mix along with a sample-barcoded 5' primer. A template-switch 5' adaptor carrying 12 random nucleotides introduced a unique molecular identifier onto each TCR beta cDNA molecule. At least 2.5 million CDR3-containing paired-end reads were obtained from each sample. First-strand cDNA synthesis was performed from all RNA using the Mint cDNA synthesis kit, with priming by a TRBC-specific oligonucleotide. Following uracil-DNA glycosylase treatment, all cDNA underwent a first 18-cycle PCR with the universal primers M1SS and BC2_uni_R. The original pipeline was this. For normalization, 1 million high-quality reads were randomly selected from each sample, with every read carrying a distinct molecular identifier. Instead of being binned into consensus sequences, reads that shared molecular identifiers were thrown out. MiTCR, set to a Q25 quality threshold and the strictest error-elimination algorithm, was used for CDR3 identification, clonotype clustering and error correction. Lower-bound total TCR beta diversity was estimated with a nonparametric unseen species model using Euler transformation. Using fastp at Q25 and MiXCR, TCRdb reprocessed the public reads and kept productive beta chains. Identical CDR3 protein sequences are pooled into one entry, listed with their most common genes and DNA. V and J calls and clone size were set by TCRdb, not the authors. This sample gives 1.5 million to 2 million distinct CDR3 sequences in total; about 50% of them show up just once. The ten largest clones take up 2% to 2.5% of the sample.

This clonotype was seen a few times. Its antigen remains unidentified. The record has no base qualities; no much larger clone is one base away. Germline trimming: 1 base from V, 6 bases from J; junction bases outside gene matches: 9. Measured from the cysteine to the phenylalanine, the CDR3 is 15 residues long. The DNA shown is the 45-base CDR3, in frame from base 1. As encoded in the germline V gene, CDR1 is SGHTA while CDR2 is FQGNSA. Systemically healthy Caucasian individuals from Russia, 35 to 50 in total and aged about 6 to 100 years, were included as donors. Each donor gave 8 to 10 milliliters of peripheral blood, collected into EDTA-treated Vacutainer tubes. Ficoll-Paque density-gradient centrifugation was used to isolate PBMCs, with at least 6 million per sample. Trizol reagent was used to extract total RNA from the PBMCs, yielding at least 6 micrograms per sample. For every donor, flow cytometry on a PBMC aliquot measured the percentage of naive CD45RAhigh/CD27high T cells.

This sequence originates from a woman aged 40 to 49 in good health. The sequenced sample consisted of blood. This chain is built from TRBV7-2 and TRBJ2-7; 7 central nucleotides agree with TRBD2. The DNA is as follows: TGTGCCAGCAGCTTAGGGGGAGGGCGACTCGGCGAGCAGTACTTC. The encoded protein is CASSLGGGRLGEQYF.